This T cell receptor beta chain was retrieved from a study of technical replicates of blood from a handful of donors. V was shortened by 3 bases and J by 3 bases, with 15 bases between the two germline ends. Germline V gene sequence: CDR1 SNHLY, CDR2 FYNNEI. The CDR3 spans 16 residues. Here immunoSEQ multiplex PCR was the method, and the copy in TCRdb shows in-frame clones only, minus some. The sample lists under 100,000 clones; around 94% were seen once. The TCR sequence derives from a human donor in good health. This chain connects TRBV2 to TRBJ2-1; D call uncertain. Sample: T cells isolated from PBMCs. The CDR3, as DNA: TGTGCCAGCAGTGATGATGTCCGAGAGTACTACAATGAGCAGTTCTTC. Its protein is CASSDDVREYYNEQFF.